The rows below give T cell receptor beta chains drawn from one sample of a study of T cell responses to AZD1222 COVID-19 vaccine. The table came from immunoSEQ multiplex PCR; TCRdb's copy has only in-frame clones and leaves some out. This table holds 95,000 to 100,000 clones, approximately 86% found once. This specimen consisted of peripheral blood, obtained on day 0 of AZD1222 vaccination. The receptor source for this set is an adult in good health. CDR3s include the opening cysteine and the closing phenylalanine or tryptophan. The D gene is left open where the match is weak. Clone size is given for some rows only: seen once, a few or many times, or a class if the clone is expanded.

J | size | D | V | DNA | CDR3
TRBJ2-1 | NA | TRBD1 | TRBV3-1/TRBV3-2 | TGTGCCAGCAGCCAAGATTACGGGACAGGATTCTACAATGAGCAGTTCTTC | CASSQDYGTGFYNEQFF
TRBJ1-1 | NA | NA | TRBV5-1 | TGCGCCAGCAGCTTTACGGCAGCCGAAGGGGGTGAAGCTTTCTTT | CASSFTAAEGGEAFF
TRBJ1-1 | once | NA | TRBV19 | TGTGCCAGTACTACACAGGGTGGGGGGCCTTTCACTGAAGCTTTCTTT | CASTTQGGGPFTEAFF
TRBJ1-4 | NA | NA | TRBV6-5 | TGTGCCAGCAGTTACTCGTTTTCAGGGGAACTGTTTTTT | CASSYSFSGELFF
TRBJ2-5 | NA | NA | TRBV9 | TGTGCCAGCAGCGTCGGGTCGATCTCGGAGACCCAGTACTTC | CASSVGSISETQYF
TRBJ2-1 | NA | TRBD2 | TRBV2 | TGTGCCAGCAGTGAACGTGTGGGGAGGGTTGAGTTCTTC | CASSERVGRVEFF
TRBJ1-2 | NA | TRBD1 | TRBV4-2 | TGTGCCAGCAGCGGGGGGACAGGGGATGGCTACACCTTC | CASSGGTGDGYTF
TRBJ1-6 | NA | NA | TRBV6-5 | TGTGCCAGCAGTTACGGGGCCAGTAATTCACCCCTCCACTTT | CASSYGASNSPLHF
TRBJ2-1 | NA | TRBD2 | TRBV5-4 | TGTGCCAGCAGCTTGCAACTAGCGGGGACCTACAATGAGCAGTTCTTC | CASSLQLAGTYNEQFF
TRBJ2-5 | NA | NA | TRBV19 | TGTGCCAGTAGTATGTACAGGGCAGTCCAAGAGACCCAGTACTTC | CASSMYRAVQETQYF
TRBJ1-2 | NA | NA | TRBV7-3 | TGTGCCAGCAGCTTAGAGGCCAGCTATGGCTACACCTTC | CASSLEASYGYTF
TRBJ2-3 | NA | NA | TRBV6-5 | TGTGCCAGCAGTTTCAGAGGACTCGACACAGATACGCAGTATTTT | CASSFRGLDTDTQYF
TRBJ1-2 | NA | NA | TRBV2 | TGTGCCAGCAGTGATTCAGGCCCTAAGGAGTTCTATGGCTACACCTTC | CASSDSGPKEFYGYTF
TRBJ1-4 | once | NA | TRBV21-1 | TGTGCCAGCAGCCATTCAGCGACAACTAATGAAAAACTGTTTTTT | CASSHSATTNEKLFF
TRBJ1-4 | NA | NA | TRBV19 | TGTGCCAGTAGTATGGGCGCAAATGAAAAACTGTTTTTT | CASSMGANEKLFF
TRBJ1-3 | NA | NA | TRBV6-1 | TGTGCCAGCCGTGACAGCTCGGAAAGCTCTGGAAACACCATATATTTT | CASRDSSESSGNTIYF
TRBJ1-5 | NA | NA | TRBV19 | TGTGCCAGTAGCAACCTATGGGGGGCGAGTCTTCAGCCCCAGCATTTT | CASSNLWGASLQPQHF
TRBJ2-7 | NA | TRBD1 | TRBV27 | TGTGCCAGCAGCCGGGACAGGCTCTACGAGCAGTACTTC | CASSRDRLYEQYF
TRBJ2-7 | medium-sized | TRBD2 | TRBV3-1/TRBV3-2 | TGTGCCAGCAGCCGGACTAGCGGGAGGCCTACCTACGAGCAGTACTTC | CASSRTSGRPTYEQYF
TRBJ1-4 | few | TRBD1 | TRBV27 | TGTGCCAGCAGGGCACAGGGGGCTGGAAATGAAAAACTGTTTTTT | CASRAQGAGNEKLFF
TRBJ1-2 | NA | NA | TRBV27 | TGTGCCAGCACCAATGCCCCACGGGGCTATGGCTACACCTTC | CASTNAPRGYGYTF
TRBJ2-7 | NA | TRBD1 | TRBV19 | TGTGCCAGTAGTCCAGAGACAGGGACCTACGAGCAGTACTTC | CASSPETGTYEQYF